The 30 T cell receptor beta chains reported below all come from one sample, sequenced in a study of neurological immune-mediated disorders. TCRdb redid the calling of the 5' RACE reads with MiXCR, one entry per CDR3 protein. The sample holds about 89,000 distinct CDR3 sequences; roughly 2.6% are singletons and the top ten take 1.1%. The sample taken for sequencing was PBMCs. These receptors were collected from a woman in her twenties or thirties with multiple sclerosis.

The V call is TRBV5-1, the J call TRBJ2-2; possibly TRBD2 for D (6 bases). The CDR3 has 16 residues. Germline CDR1 and CDR2: SGHRS and YFSETQ. V was clipped by 1 base and J by 0 bases, with 10 bases between them. CDR3 sequence (DNA): TGCGCCAGCAGCTTGAATAGCGGCACGAACACCGGGGAGCTGTTTTTT. It is translated as CASSLNSGTNTGELFF.

Ten or more counts support this clonotype. The chain links TRBV29-1 to TRBJ1-4; no reliable D call. Germline V lookup: CDR1 SQVTM, CDR2 ANQGSEA. V lost 4 bases, J lost 6 bases, and 6 bases lay in between. The CDR3 runs to 11 residues. The CDR3 DNA reads TGCAGCGTTGGGGAGGATGAAAAACTGTTTTTT. Translated, it gives CSVGEDEKLFF.

This clonotype was counted ten times or more. The rearrangement links TRBV20-1 to TRBJ1-3, with a possible D match to TRBD1 (6 bases). Germline V gene data show CDR1 as DFQATT and CDR2 as SNEGSKA (reference sequence). Trimming cost V 5 bases and J 0 bases, with 14 bases left between them. This CDR3 spans 15 amino acids. DNA for the CDR3: TGCAGTGCTGACGGGGGGGCCTACTCTGGAAACACCATATATTTT. This codes for CSADGGAYSGNTIYF.

This clonotype was observed many times. This chain links TRBV24-1 with TRBJ2-5, with D hard to call. The length of the CDR3 is 15 residues. The germline CDR1 and CDR2 sequences are KGHDR and SFDVKD. Trimming left V 0 bases short and J 0 bases short, with 7 bases between. The CDR3 nucleotides are TGTGCCACCAGTGATTTGCAAAACGACCAAGAGACCCAGTACTTC. Translated, it gives CATSDLQNDQETQYF.

As for this clonotype: Given a much more abundant clone one base away, this may be a read error. V is TRBV7-2 and J is TRBJ2-5, with 7 bases aligning to TRBD1. The CDR3 totals 14 residues. V shed 5 bases and J 5 bases; nucleotides not matched to a gene: 8. Looked up from germline, CDR1 is SGHTA and CDR2 is FQGNSA. CDR3 in amino acids: CASSHRGGWETQYF. Here the CDR3 DNA reads TGTGCCAGCAGCCACAGAGGGGGCTGGGAGACCCAGTACTTC.

This clonotype was seen many times. This sequence joins TRBV7-9 and TRBJ2-7, with 7 bases that match TRBD2. Germline CDR1 is SEHNR and CDR2 is FQNEAQ (reference sequence). The CDR3 consists of 14 residues. V gave up 7 bases and J gave up 3 bases; unmatched junction bases: 9. The CDR3 is CASIGGTTLYEQYF. CDR3 nucleotide sequence: TGTGCCAGCATAGGCGGGACTACTCTCTACGAGCAGTACTTC.

This clonotype was seen ten or more times. The gene calls are TRBV7-2 and TRBJ2-1, with 7 bases matching TRBD2. Trimming removed 1 base from V and 2 bases from J; junction bases left unmatched: 5. Germline lookup yields CDR1 SGHTA and CDR2 FQGNSA. This CDR3 has 16 amino acids. The CDR3 bases are TGTGCCAGCAGCTTAGGTCTAGCGGTTACCTACAATGAGCAGTTCTTC. Amino acid sequence: CASSLGLAVTYNEQFF.

There are many counts of this clonotype. The rearrangement uses TRBV6-2 or TRBV6-3 and TRBJ1-6; D remains unclear. The CDR3 totals 14 residues. V was pared by 2 bases and J by 18 bases, with 20 bases between. Germline CDR1 MNHEY, CDR2 SVGEGT. CDR3 coding DNA: TGTGCCAGCAGTTACGGACCCCAAGCGACCAGCGCCCACTTT. Its protein product is CASSYGPQATSAHF.

This clonotype was seen ten or more times. This chain links TRBV15 with TRBJ2-1, with 10 bases matching TRBD2. This CDR3 spans 14 amino acids. Germline-derived CDR1 and CDR2 are LNHNV and YYDKDF (reference sequence). V gave up 6 bases and J gave up 8 bases; unmatched junction bases: 7. The CDR3 DNA follows: TGTGCCACCAGAGCTAGGCTAGCGGGAGATGAGCAGTTCTTC. Its translation is CATRARLAGDEQFF.

This clonotype was observed many times. This chain links TRBV11-2 with TRBJ2-1; D possibly corresponds to TRBD2 (6 bases). CDR3 length equals 15 residues. CDR1 SGHAT and CDR2 FQNNGV come from the germline V gene. V was cut by 5 bases and J by 6 bases, with 17 bases left in between. CDR3 region: CASSLGLPSSNEQFF. CDR3 coding DNA: TGTGCCAGCAGCCTGGGACTCCCATCGAGCAATGAGCAGTTCTTC.

As for this clonotype: The junction shows a germline mismatch at one end, possibly a read error. This chain joins TRBV20-1 and TRBJ1-6, with D maybe TRBD1 (6 bases). CDR3 length: 13 residues. Germline CDR1 and CDR2: DFQATT and SNEGSKA (reference sequence). CDR3 bases: TGCAGTGCGGTATACAGGGAGGATTCAACCCTCAACTTT. Its protein is CSAVYREDSTLNF.

This clonotype was seen ten or more times. The V gene is TRBV2, the J gene TRBJ1-4; a weak D match, TRBD1 (6 bases). V lost 6 bases and J lost 8, with 19 bases in between. This CDR3 spans 15 amino acids. CDR1 and CDR2 from the germline V gene are SNHLY and FYNNEI. CDR3 loop: CASRASEGVLEKLFF. CDR3 DNA sequence: TGTGCCAGCAGGGCCTCAGAGGGGGTACTGGAAAAACTGTTTTTT.

As for this clonotype: A clone one base away is much larger, so this may be a read error. The V gene is TRBV12-3 or TRBV12-4, the J gene TRBJ2-1, with D unresolved. This CDR3 region has 12 residues. CDR3 DNA: TGTGACAGCAGTTTAGGTACAGATGAGCAGTTCTTC. Amino acid sequence: CDSSLGTDEQFF.

This clonotype was seen at least ten times. This chain connects TRBV5-1 to TRBJ2-2; TRBD1 matches at 10 bases. J gave up 6 bases and V 1 base, and 3 bases lay outside the gene matches. The CDR3 length is 15 residues. Germline V gene lookup returns CDR1 SGHRS and CDR2 YFSETQ. The CDR3 coding sequence is TGCGCCAGCAGCTTGTTGGGACAGGGGTCCGGGGAGCTGTTTTTT. Its protein product is CASSLLGQGSGELFF.

This clonotype has a handful of counts. J is TRBJ2-1 and V is TRBV27; TRBD2 matches at 8 bases. The V gene's germline CDR1 is MNHEY and CDR2 SMNVEV (reference sequence). The CDR3 length is 16 residues. The V segment lost 6 bases and the J segment 6 bases; nucleotides outside the gene matches: 13. CDR3 protein: CASREAPGLGSNEQFF. The CDR3 DNA sequence: TGTGCCAGCAGAGAGGCCCCGGGACTAGGTTCCAATGAGCAGTTCTTC.

This clonotype was seen many times. This chain links TRBV5-1 with TRBJ2-3, with 15 bases identical to TRBD2. V was clipped by 4 bases and J by 5 bases; unmatched bases: 8. Germline CDR1 SGHRS, CDR2 YFSETQ. The CDR3 runs to 17 residues. CDR3 in amino acids: CASSQGLAGGYGDTQYF. In nucleotides, the CDR3 is TGCGCCAGCAGCCAAGGACTAGCGGGAGGGTATGGAGATACGCAGTATTTT.

This clonotype was observed at least ten times. As DNA, the CDR3 is TGTGCCAGCAGTAGAAGACTAGCGGGGGACCAATACAATGAGCAGTTCTTC. Translation: CASSRRLAGDQYNEQFF. The rearrangement links TRBV6-2 or TRBV6-3 to TRBJ2-1, with TRBD2 identical over 12 bases. This CDR3 comprises 17 residues. V was pared by 5 bases and J by 4 bases, with 9 bases of the junction left unmatched. Germline CDR1 MNHEY, CDR2 SVGEGT.

This clonotype was seen repeatedly, ten times or more. The J gene is TRBJ1-6, the V gene TRBV3-1; D gene ambiguous. Germline V lookup: CDR1 LGHDT, CDR2 YNNKEL (reference sequence). There are 14 residues in the CDR3. V lost 3 bases, J lost 8 bases, and 11 bases lay in between. CDR3 region: CASSQDGFDSPLHF. The DNA for the CDR3 is TGTGCCAGCAGCCAGGACGGATTTGATTCACCCCTCCACTTT.

Here the CDR3 reads CASSPSSHYEQYF. The CDR3 region has the DNA TGTGCCAGCTCACCGAGTTCACACTACGAGCAGTACTTC. V gene TRBV18 combines with J gene TRBJ2-7; D gene unclear. CDR1 is KGHSH and CDR2 is LQKENI in the germline V gene. This CDR3 is built from 13 residues. Trimming pared 3 bases from V and 3 bases from J, leaving 9 bases between.

This clonotype occurred many times. This chain uses TRBV13 with TRBJ2-6; D may be TRBD1 or TRBD2 (5 bases each). The CDR3 length is 21 residues. The V gene's germline CDR1 is PRHDT and CDR2 FYEKMQ (reference sequence). Between the trimmed V and J ends, which lost 5 bases and 0 bases, there was a span of 26 bases. The CDR3 coding sequence is TGTGCCAGCAGCAGCGGCTTACGGGACGTATTTGGCAGCTCTGGGGCCAACGTCCTGACTTTC. This sequence encodes CASSSGLRDVFGSSGANVLTF.

The table lists this clonotype with many counts. This chain joins TRBV15 and TRBJ1-5; tentatively, D is TRBD1 (5 bases). Germline lookup yields CDR1 LNHNV and CDR2 YYDKDF (reference sequence). CDR3 length equals 15 residues. V gave up 3 bases and J gave up 5 bases, with 14 bases separating them. CDR3 bases: TGTGCCACCAGCAGTGATAGAGGACACCATCAGCCCCAGCATTTT. Its translation: CATSSDRGHHQPQHF.

This clonotype was seen many times. The chain uses TRBV5-1 and TRBJ2-1; D gene unclear. Trimming pared 4 bases from V and 9 bases from J, leaving 11 bases between. The CDR3 is 12 residues long. Per the germline V gene, CDR1 is SGHRS and CDR2 is YFSETQ. The CDR3 region is CASSLTSGEQFF. The CDR3 DNA follows: TGCGCCAGCAGCCTAACATCTGGTGAGCAGTTCTTC.

This clonotype was detected ten times or more. The gene calls are TRBV10-3 and TRBJ1-5; D unresolved. The CDR3 covers 16 residues. The V and J ends lost 2 bases and 3 bases respectively, with 14 bases between them. Germline loops: CDR1 ENHRY, CDR2 SYGVKD. In nucleotides, the CDR3 is TGTGCCATCAGTGAGGCTTTGGGTGGGGACAATCAGCCCCAGCATTTT. It yields the protein CAISEALGGDNQPQHF.

This clonotype was counted many times. The J gene is TRBJ1-1, the V gene TRBV29-1; D remains unclear. CDR3 length equals 12 residues. The V gene's germline CDR1 is SQVTM and CDR2 ANQGSEA. With 3 bases removed from V and 0 bases from J, the gap between germline ends came to 5 bases. CDR3 in amino acids: CSVEGVNTEAFF. CDR3 nucleotide sequence: TGCAGCGTTGAGGGAGTGAACACTGAAGCTTTCTTT.

This clonotype showed up many times. This chain links TRBV15 with TRBJ2-1; TRBD2 matches at 8 bases. CDR1 and CDR2 from the germline V gene are LNHNV and YYDKDF (reference sequence). Germline trimming cut 5 bases from V and 6 bases from J; bases unmatched to any gene: 6. The CDR3 is 14 amino acids. The chain's CDR3 is CATSLQRESNEQFF. CDR3 nucleotide sequence: TGTGCCACCAGCCTCCAGCGGGAGAGCAATGAGCAGTTCTTC.

This clonotype showed up many times. The chain recombines TRBV20-1 with TRBJ2-6, with D possibly matching TRBD2 (6 bases). Trimming pared 2 bases from V and 1 base from J, leaving 18 bases between. CDR3 length equals 18 residues. Germline CDR1 reads DFQATT; CDR2 reads SNEGSKA (reference sequence). CDR3 bases: TGCAGTGCTAGACAGACGGAGGGTTACTTGTCTGGGGCCAACGTCCTGACTTTC. It is translated as CSARQTEGYLSGANVLTF.

In this sample, this clonotype turned up many times. V is TRBV28 and J is TRBJ2-5; unclear D gene. V lost 7 bases, J lost 4 bases, and 7 bases lay in between. Germline lookup yields CDR1 MDHEN and CDR2 SYDVKM. The length of the CDR3 is 11 residues. The CDR3 protein is CASTATETQYF. Written as DNA, the CDR3 is TGTGCCAGCACCGCCACAGAGACCCAGTACTTC.

There are many counts of this clonotype. The chain combines TRBV5-4 with TRBJ2-7; 12 bases agree with TRBD2. Germline CDR1 SGHNT, CDR2 YYREEE (reference sequence). Trimming cost V 4 bases and J 2 bases; bases outside gene matches: 7. The CDR3 has 16 residues. CDR3: CASSSRLAGVTYEQYF. The CDR3, as DNA: TGTGCCAGCAGCAGCCGACTAGCGGGAGTAACCTACGAGCAGTACTTC.

This clonotype was detected ten times or more. The V and J genes are TRBV29-1 and TRBJ2-5, with 14 bases aligning to TRBD2. This CDR3 has 18 residues. V shed 4 bases, J shed 4 bases, and the junction held 14 bases outside the gene matches. CDR1 is SQVTM, CDR2 ANQGSEA, per germline. CDR3 sequence: CSVGPGTSGRRVGETQYF. The CDR3 DNA reads TGCAGCGTTGGTCCTGGGACTAGCGGGAGAAGGGTAGGAGAGACCCAGTACTTC.

This clonotype was counted ten times or more. As DNA, the CDR3 is TGCAGTGCTAGTCCCCGACTAGCGGGAGAGCAGTACTTC. The encoded protein is CSASPRLAGEQYF. V usage is TRBV20-1 and J usage is TRBJ2-7; 11 bases map to TRBD2. This CDR3 region has 13 residues. Germline V gene data show CDR1 as DFQATT and CDR2 as SNEGSKA (reference sequence). The J segment lost 7 bases and the V segment lost 3 bases, leaving 5 bases of the junction unmatched.